These 22 T cell receptor beta chains were all obtained from the same sample, sequenced in a study of control samples from healthy donors and cancer patients. Data came from immunoSEQ multiplex PCR; TCRdb stores just in-frame clones and leaves some out. The sample holds about 95,000 clones, about 88% seen once. Sequences were obtained from blood. Every receptor here comes from a woman in her 70s in good health.

The chain has TRBV28 and TRBJ1-1; no reliable D call. V shed 3 bases and J shed 6 bases, with 11 bases lying between them. This CDR3 spans 13 amino acids. From germline, CDR1 is MDHEN and CDR2 SYDVKM. CDR3 DNA: TGTGCCAGCAGTTTTTTTGAATATTCTGAAGCTTTCTTT. Translating it yields CASSFFEYSEAFF.

This rearrangement joins TRBV5-4 to TRBJ2-6; the match to TRBD1 covers 7 bases. Germline assignment: CDR1 SGHNT and CDR2 YYREEE (reference sequence). The CDR3 is made up of 19 amino acids. V was clipped by 2 bases and J by 1 base; unmatched bases: 12. The CDR3 loop is CASSFRTGTANSGANVLTF. The CDR3, as DNA: TGTGCCAGCAGCTTTAGAACAGGGACAGCTAATTCTGGGGCCAACGTCCTGACTTTC.

This chain joins TRBV14 and TRBJ1-2; D remains ambiguous. The V and J ends lost 4 bases and 5 bases respectively, with 14 bases between them. Germline CDR1 SGHDN, CDR2 FVKESK. The CDR3 has 14 amino acids. The CDR3 sequence is CASSLGLKSYGYTF. The CDR3 DNA reads TGTGCCAGCAGCCTCGGACTGAAGTCTTATGGCTACACCTTC.

This clone turned up a few times. Other DNA sequences in the sample encode the same CDR3. The chain combines TRBV6-4 with TRBJ1-1; D is unclear. V lost 6 bases and J 1 base, leaving 12 bases between the germline ends. CDR1 is MRHNA, CDR2 SNTAGT, per germline. There are 14 residues in the CDR3. CDR3: CASSASPGNTEAFF. In DNA form, the CDR3 reads TGTGCCAGCAGCGCGAGTCCAGGGAACACTGAAGCTTTCTTT.

The V call is TRBV19, the J call TRBJ1-4; TRBD1 might be the D (5 bases). The CDR3 is 14 residues long. With 3 bases removed from V and 10 bases from J, the gap between germline ends came to 15 bases. Germline CDR1 and CDR2: LNHDA and SQIVND (reference sequence). CDR3 sequence: CASSIDSLGGKLFF. The CDR3 region has the DNA TGTGCCAGTAGTATCGACAGCCTGGGGGGAAAACTGTTTTTT.

The chain employs TRBV7-9 and TRBJ2-2; 8 nucleotides align to TRBD1. V trimming: 5 bases; J trimming: 7 bases; junction bases outside the gene matches: 12. This CDR3 is 16 amino acids long. Germline values: CDR1 SEHNR, CDR2 FQNEAQ (reference sequence). The CDR3 region is CASSESRTGLGGELFF. The CDR3 DNA sequence: TGTGCCAGCAGCGAATCGAGGACAGGGCTTGGCGGGGAGCTGTTTTTT.

V gene TRBV4-3 combines with J gene TRBJ1-2; no clear D gene. This CDR3 spans 12 amino acids. Germline-derived CDR1 and CDR2 are LGHNA and YSLEER. V was shortened by 0 bases and J by 5 bases, with 4 bases between the two germline ends. The DNA of the CDR3 is TGCGCCAGCAGCCAAGAGCGGTATGGCTACACCTTC. Amino acids: CASSQERYGYTF.

The CDR3: CASSLARQGLYGYTF. The CDR3 region has the DNA TGTGCCAGCAGCTTAGCGCGGCAGGGTCTGTATGGCTACACCTTC. The chain uses TRBV7-9 and TRBJ1-2; possible D gene TRBD1, 5 bases. Trimming removed 0 bases at V and 5 bases at J, with 13 bases between. This CDR3 comprises 15 residues. The germline CDR1 and CDR2 sequences are SEHNR and FQNEAQ (reference sequence).

V and J are TRBV7-9 and TRBJ1-6, with D possibly being TRBD1 (6 bases). The V gene lost 5 bases and the J gene lost 6 bases, with 8 bases spanning the gap. CDR3 size: 13 residues. Germline V gene data show CDR1 as SEHNR and CDR2 as FQNEAQ (reference sequence). The CDR3 DNA reads TGTGCCAGCAGCGGGGACATTAATTCACCCCTCCACTTT. The encoded protein is CASSGDINSPLHF. Full variable domain (outside the CDR3, taken from reference TRBV7-9 and TRBJ1-6): DTGVSQNPRHKITKRGQNVTFRCDPISEHNRLYWYRQTLGQGPEFLTYFQNEAQLEKSRLLSDRFSAERPKGSFSTLEIQRTEQGDSAMYLCASSGDINSPLHFGNGTRLTVT.

This sequence joins TRBV19 and TRBJ2-6, with TRBD1 matching over 9 bases. Germline CDR1 is LNHDA and CDR2 is SQIVND (reference sequence). This CDR3 region has 18 residues. The trim removed 3 bases at V and 2 bases at J, leaving 8 bases unmatched. The CDR3 DNA reads TGTGCCAGTAGTATCCTCGGGACAGGGAAAGCTGGGGCCAACGTCCTGACTTTC. Translation: CASSILGTGKAGANVLTF.

The DNA of the CDR3 is TGCAGCTTCTCCCTCCAAGAAGAGACCCAGTACTTC. Protein sequence: CSFSLQEETQYF. This chain links TRBV29-1 with TRBJ2-5; the D is unclear. Germline V CDR1 and CDR2: SQVTM, ANQGSEA. V was cut by 8 bases and J by 3 bases, with 13 bases left in between. The CDR3 is made up of 12 amino acids.

On this clone: Germline is not matched at one junction end, which may reflect a read error. This chain joins TRBV4-1 and TRBJ1-3; D remains ambiguous. The CDR3 extends over 17 amino acids. Germline lookup yields CDR1 MGHRA and CDR2 YSYEKL. This CDR3 reads CASSEDPGGHSGNTIYF. The CDR3 region has the DNA TGCGCCAGCAGCGAAGACCCCGGTGGCCACTCTGGAAACACCATATATTTT.

The V call is TRBV7-9, the J call TRBJ1-1; no reliable D call. Trimming took off 4 bases at V and 3 bases at J, with 18 bases between the two ends. This CDR3 contains 16 residues. Germline values: CDR1 SEHNR, CDR2 FQNEAQ (reference sequence). The CDR3 coding sequence is TGTGCCAGCAGCTCAAACCCGGGCGCATTTTACACTGAAGCTTTCTTT. Translation: CASSSNPGAFYTEAFF.

This chain links TRBV5-1 with TRBJ1-1; D might be TRBD1 (6 bases). The length of the CDR3 is 16 residues. Trimming removed 0 bases from V and 0 bases from J, with 12 bases in between. Germline V gene sequence: CDR1 SGHRS, CDR2 YFSETQ. The chain's CDR3 is CASSLGWTAVNTEAFF. DNA of the CDR3: TGCGCCAGCAGCTTGGGCTGGACAGCCGTGAACACTGAAGCTTTCTTT.

Written as DNA, the CDR3 is TGTGCCAGCACCCTAGGAGGCGGCTACACCTTC. The encoded protein is CASTLGGGYTF. The chain combines TRBV12-3 or TRBV12-4 with TRBJ1-2, with D uncertain. The CDR3 length is 11 residues. V lost 7 bases to trimming and J lost 8 bases, with 11 bases between them.

The V and J genes are TRBV5-4 and TRBJ2-2, with 9 nucleotides matching TRBD2. V lost 1 base and J lost 4; bases outside the gene matches: 2. The CDR3 consists of 15 residues. Germline CDR1 is SGHNT and CDR2 is YYREEE (reference sequence). The CDR3 DNA sequence: TGTGCCAGCAGCTTGCCGACTAGCGGCACCGGGGAGCTGTTTTTT. Its protein product is CASSLPTSGTGELFF. Looking up the rest from reference TRBV5-4 and TRBJ2-2 gives the full variable domain: ETGVTQSPTHLIKTRGQQVTLRCSSQSGHNTVSWYQQALGQGPQFIFQYYREEENGRGNFPPRFSGLQFPNYSSELNVNALELDDSALYLCASSLPTSGTGELFFGEGSRLTVL.

The chain uses TRBV30 and TRBJ2-2; D remains unclear. CDR1 is GTSNPN, CDR2 SVGIG, per germline (reference sequence). V was clipped by 1 base and J by 5 bases, with 8 bases between them. The CDR3 sequence is 13 residues long. The CDR3 spells CAWSEEDTGELFF. CDR3 nucleotides: TGTGCCTGGAGTGAAGAAGATACCGGGGAGCTGTTTTTT. The whole variable domain, filled in from reference TRBV30 and TRBJ2-2, reads SQTIHQWPATLVQPVGSPLSLECTVEGTSNPNLYWYRQAAGRGLQLLFYSVGIGQISSEVPQNLSASRPQDRQFILSSKKLLLSDSGFYLCAWSEEDTGELFFGEGSRLTVL.

The V and J genes are TRBV5-5 and TRBJ1-1; possible D gene TRBD1, 5 bases. The germline V and J ends were trimmed by 3 bases and 7 bases, with 16 bases remaining between them. The CDR3 extends over 14 amino acids. From germline, CDR1 is SGHKS and CDR2 YYEKEE (reference sequence). The CDR3, as DNA: TGTGCCAGCAGCTCCTCGATGACAGTCATTGAAGCTTTCTTT. Residues: CASSSSMTVIEAFF. The full variable domain, its missing parts supplied by reference TRBV5-5 and TRBJ1-1, is DAGVTQSPTHLIKTRGQQVTLRCSPISGHKSVSWYQQVLGQGPQFIFQYYEKEERGRGNFPDRFSARQFPNYSSELNVNALLLGDSALYLCASSSSMTVIEAFFGQGTRLTVV.

This CDR3 reads CASSENTEAFF. CDR3 bases: TGTGCCAGCTCAGAGAACACTGAAGCTTTCTTT. The J gene is TRBJ1-1, the V gene TRBV25-1; D remains unclear. Germline lookup yields CDR1 MGHDK and CDR2 SYGVNS. Trimming took off 8 bases at V and 1 base at J, with 5 bases between the two ends. The CDR3 has 11 residues.

V gene TRBV7-2 combines with J gene TRBJ1-2; 7 bases match TRBD1. Germline trimming cut 1 base from V and 3 bases from J; bases unmatched to any gene: 5. This CDR3 is 15 amino acids long. Germline V gives CDR1 SGHTA, CDR2 FQGNSA. CDR3 sequence reads: CASSLDGTAYYGYTF. CDR3 bases: TGTGCCAGCAGCTTAGACGGGACAGCTTACTATGGCTACACCTTC.

This clone has just one count. The V and J genes are TRBV5-6 and TRBJ2-1; D unclear. Trimming stripped 3 bases from V and 4 bases from J, with 11 bases between. Germline V gene data show CDR1 as SGHDT and CDR2 as YYEEEE. CDR3 length: 14 residues. The CDR3 protein is CASSSRSTYNEQFF. For the CDR3, the DNA is TGTGCCAGCAGCTCCCGGTCAACTTACAATGAGCAGTTCTTC.

This sequence joins TRBV24-1 and TRBJ2-3, with 12 nucleotides matching TRBD2. The CDR3 is 15 residues long. V shed 4 bases and J 6 bases; nucleotides not matched to a gene: 4. Germline V gene sequence: CDR1 KGHDR, CDR2 SFDVKD. CDR3 amino acids: CATSERTSGVDTQYF. The CDR3 nucleotides are TGTGCCACCAGTGAACGGACTAGCGGGGTTGATACGCAGTATTTT.